This TCR beta chain was observed in a study of cytomegalovirus exposure and HLA in healthy donors. Across the study: From about 180 million T cells, an earlier analysis saw 110 million or so unique TCR beta sequences. Study results and limitations: Being productive about 87% or about 30% of the time was typical of most TCR beta V segments in an earlier analysis.

Concerning this clone itself: Antigen: not known.

PCR involved 60 Vbeta and 13 Jbeta primers. Original data processing: Later analysis identified roughly 84 million unique TCR beta chains, 9 million to 13 million shared. The protocol was immunoSEQ multiplex PCR, while the TCRdb copy is restricted to in-frame clones and leaves out a portion. V and J calls and clone size are copied from that table; D and trimming were computed from the DNA. The table lists 170,000 or so clones, around four fifths of them singletons. Donors were ostensibly healthy at sampling, although undocumented immune exposures were probable. The sequence was obtained from a woman aged 50 to 65 in good health and CMV-seropositive. The source material was PBMCs.

CDR3 DNA: TGTGCCAGCTCCCGGGACAGGAACACTGAAGCTTTCTTT. Translated: CASSRDRNTEAFF. This chain uses TRBV18 with TRBJ1-1; 7 nucleotides line up with TRBD1. Trimming removed 6 bases from V and 1 base from J; junction bases left unmatched: 2. Germline CDR1 and CDR2: KGHSH and LQKENI. The CDR3 sequence is 13 residues long. Variable domain in full (rest from reference TRBV18 and TRBJ1-1): NAGVMQNPRHLVRRRGQEARLRCSPMKGHSHVYWYRQLPEEGLKFMVYLQKENIIDESGMPKERFSAEFPKEGPSILRIQQVVRGDSAAYFCASSRDRNTEAFFGQGTRLTVV.